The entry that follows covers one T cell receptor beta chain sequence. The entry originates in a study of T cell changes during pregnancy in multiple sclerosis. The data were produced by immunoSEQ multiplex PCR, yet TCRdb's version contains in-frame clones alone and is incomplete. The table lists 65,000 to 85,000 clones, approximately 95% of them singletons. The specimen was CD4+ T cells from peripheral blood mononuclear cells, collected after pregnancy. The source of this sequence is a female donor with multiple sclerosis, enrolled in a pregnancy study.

In nucleotides, the CDR3 is TGTGCCAGCAGCCAGCGGCCCCAGCATTTT. Its protein is CASSQRPQHF. V usage is TRBV28 and J usage is TRBJ1-5; D gene unclear. The germline V gene has CDR1 MDHEN and CDR2 SYDVKM. The CDR3 runs 10 residues. V was shortened by 6 bases and J by 9 bases, with 6 bases between the two germline ends.